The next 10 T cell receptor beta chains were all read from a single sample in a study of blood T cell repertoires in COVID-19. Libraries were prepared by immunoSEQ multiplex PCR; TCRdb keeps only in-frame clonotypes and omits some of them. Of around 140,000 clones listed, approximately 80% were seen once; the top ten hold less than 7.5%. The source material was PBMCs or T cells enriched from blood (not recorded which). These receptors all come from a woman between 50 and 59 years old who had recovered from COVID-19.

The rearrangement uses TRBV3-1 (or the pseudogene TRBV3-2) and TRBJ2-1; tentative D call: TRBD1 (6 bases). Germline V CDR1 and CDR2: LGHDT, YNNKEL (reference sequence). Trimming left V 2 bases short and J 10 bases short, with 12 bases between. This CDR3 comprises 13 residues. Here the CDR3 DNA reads TGTGCCAGCAGCCAAACAGGGTATGTGGAGCAGTTCTTC. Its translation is CASSQTGYVEQFF.

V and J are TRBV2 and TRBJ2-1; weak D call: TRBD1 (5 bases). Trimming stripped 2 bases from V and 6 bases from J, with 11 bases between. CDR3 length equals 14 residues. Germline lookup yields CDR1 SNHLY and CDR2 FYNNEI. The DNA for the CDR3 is TGTGCCAGCAGTGAATATTGGCAGGGCAATGAGCAGTTCTTC. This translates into CASSEYWQGNEQFF. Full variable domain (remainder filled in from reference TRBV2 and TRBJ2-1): EPEVTQTPSHQVTQMGQEVILRCVPISNHLYFYWYRQILGQKVEFLVSFYNNEISEKSEIFDDQFSVERPDGSNFTLKIRSTKLEDSAMYFCASSEYWQGNEQFFGPGTRLTVL.

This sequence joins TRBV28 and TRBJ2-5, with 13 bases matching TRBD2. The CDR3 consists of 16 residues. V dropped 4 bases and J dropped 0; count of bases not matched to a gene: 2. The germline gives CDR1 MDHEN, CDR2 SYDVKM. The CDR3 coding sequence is TGTGCCAGCAGTTCAGGGACTAGCGGGGACCAAGAGACCCAGTACTTC. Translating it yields CASSSGTSGDQETQYF.

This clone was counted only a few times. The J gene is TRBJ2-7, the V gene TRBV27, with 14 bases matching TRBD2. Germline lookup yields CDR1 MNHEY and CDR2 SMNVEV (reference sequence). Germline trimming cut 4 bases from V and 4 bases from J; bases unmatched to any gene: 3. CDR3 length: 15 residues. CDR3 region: CASSYGLAGGYEQYF. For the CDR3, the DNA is TGTGCCAGCAGTTACGGACTAGCGGGAGGTTACGAGCAGTACTTC.

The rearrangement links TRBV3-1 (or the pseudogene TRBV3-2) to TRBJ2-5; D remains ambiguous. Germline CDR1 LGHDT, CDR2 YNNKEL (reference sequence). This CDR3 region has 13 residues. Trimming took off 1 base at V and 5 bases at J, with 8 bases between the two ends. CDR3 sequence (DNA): TGTGCCAGCAGCCAAGCCGTCGAGGAGACCCAGTACTTC. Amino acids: CASSQAVEETQYF.

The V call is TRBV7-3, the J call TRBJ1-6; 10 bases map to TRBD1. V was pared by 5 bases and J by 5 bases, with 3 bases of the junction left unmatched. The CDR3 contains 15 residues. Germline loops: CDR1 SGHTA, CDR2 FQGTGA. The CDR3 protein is CASSPGTGDNSPLHF. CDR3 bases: TGTGCCAGCAGCCCAGGGACAGGGGATAATTCACCCCTCCACTTT.

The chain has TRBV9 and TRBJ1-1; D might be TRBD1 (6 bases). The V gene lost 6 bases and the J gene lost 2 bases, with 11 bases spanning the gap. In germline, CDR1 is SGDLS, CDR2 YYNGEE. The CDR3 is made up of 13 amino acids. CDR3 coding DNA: TGTGCCAGCAACGGACAGAAAAACACTGAAGCTTTCTTT. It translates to CASNGQKNTEAFF.

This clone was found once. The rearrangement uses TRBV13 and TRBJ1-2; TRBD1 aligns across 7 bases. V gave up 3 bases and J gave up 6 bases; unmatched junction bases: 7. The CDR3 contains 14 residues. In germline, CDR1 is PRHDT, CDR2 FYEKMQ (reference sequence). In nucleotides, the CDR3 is TGTGCCAGCAGCTTTCCCCATACAGGGGATGGCTACACCTTC. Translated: CASSFPHTGDGYTF.

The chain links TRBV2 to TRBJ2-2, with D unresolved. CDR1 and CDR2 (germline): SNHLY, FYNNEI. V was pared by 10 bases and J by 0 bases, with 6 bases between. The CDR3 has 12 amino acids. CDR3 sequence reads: CATLTNTGELFF. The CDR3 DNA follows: TGTGCCACCCTAACGAACACCGGGGAGCTGTTTTTT. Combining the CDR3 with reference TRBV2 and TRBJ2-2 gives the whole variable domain EPEVTQTPSHQVTQMGQEVILRCVPISNHLYFYWYRQILGQKVEFLVSFYNNEISEKSEIFDDQFSVERPDGSNFTLKIRSTKLEDSAMYFCATLTNTGELFFGEGSRLTVL.

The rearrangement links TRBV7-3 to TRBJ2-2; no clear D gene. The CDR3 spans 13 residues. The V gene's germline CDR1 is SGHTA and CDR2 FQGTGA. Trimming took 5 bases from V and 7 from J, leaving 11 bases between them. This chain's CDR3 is CASSQGADGELFF. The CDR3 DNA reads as TGTGCCAGCAGCCAAGGAGCCGACGGGGAGCTGTTTTTT.